The T cell receptor (beta chain) under discussion was sequenced for a study of regulatory T cells in long-lasting Graves disease. Described time point: newly diagnosed GD, antithyroid drugs for less than 3 months. Isolated PBMC RNA provided the starting material for the TCR library. With 10 bases clipped from V and 5 bases from J, the junction kept 16 bases outside the gene matches. Germline V CDR1 and CDR2: ENHRY, SYGVKD. The CDR3 length is 15 residues. Study-level points and caveats: Newly diagnosed disease favored TRBV20-1 and TRBJ2-1 over persistent disease.

To make TCR beta libraries, researchers used iRepertoire HTBI primers and Arm-PCR of CDR3 regions. TCRdb used MiXCR to reprocess the multiplex PCR reads, holding one entry per CDR3 protein. The table lists 380,000 or so distinct CDR3 sequences, around 16% of them singletons. Many counts were recorded for this clonotype. Its antigen is undetermined. The same sample was also studied in work on T cells in Graves' hyperthyroidism and ophthalmopathy. That investigation notes: With a duration under 2 months, the hyperthyroidism was newly diagnosed in patients aged 18 to 65.

The TCR sequence derives from a woman younger than 35 with Graves disease. The genes are TRBV10-3 and TRBJ2-7; TRBD2 agrees at 8 bases. The sample was peripheral blood mononuclear cells (PBMCs), taken at new diagnosis, from a patient treated with antithyroid drugs. This chain's CDR3 is CATWETGTSAHEQYF. CDR3 bases: TGTGCCACTTGGGAAACCGGGACTAGTGCCCACGAGCAGTACTTC.